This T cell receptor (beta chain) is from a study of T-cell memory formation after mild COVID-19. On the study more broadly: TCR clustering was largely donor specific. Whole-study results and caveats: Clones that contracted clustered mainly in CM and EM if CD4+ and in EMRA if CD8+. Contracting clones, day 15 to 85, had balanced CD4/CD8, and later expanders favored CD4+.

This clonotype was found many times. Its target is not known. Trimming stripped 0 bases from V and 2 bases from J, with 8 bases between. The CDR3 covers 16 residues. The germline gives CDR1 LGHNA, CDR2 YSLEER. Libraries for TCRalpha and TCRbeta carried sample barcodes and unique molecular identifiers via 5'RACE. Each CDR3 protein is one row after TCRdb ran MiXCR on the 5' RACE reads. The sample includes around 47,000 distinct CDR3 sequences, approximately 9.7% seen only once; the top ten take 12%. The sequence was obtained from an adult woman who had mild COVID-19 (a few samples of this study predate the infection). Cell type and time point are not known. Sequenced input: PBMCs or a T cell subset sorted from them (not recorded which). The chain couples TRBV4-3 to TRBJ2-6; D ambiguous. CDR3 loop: CASSQDPAAGANVLTF. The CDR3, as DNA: TGCGCCAGCAGCCAAGATCCGGCAGCTGGGGCCAACGTCCTGACTTTC.